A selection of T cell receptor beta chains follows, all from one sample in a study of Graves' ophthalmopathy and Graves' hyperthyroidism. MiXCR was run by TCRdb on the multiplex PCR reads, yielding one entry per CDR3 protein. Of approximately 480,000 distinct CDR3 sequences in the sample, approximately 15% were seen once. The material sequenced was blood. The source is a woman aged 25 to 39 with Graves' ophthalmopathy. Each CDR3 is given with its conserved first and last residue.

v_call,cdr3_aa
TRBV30,CAWISRARAKGSPLHF
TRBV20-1,CSASKVDRAWNQPQHF
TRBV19,CASSPTDHDYSGNTIYF
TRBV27,CASRTRTGGSPLHF
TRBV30,CACSTGTGVVWGYGYTF
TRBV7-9,CASSSRTGPLAFF
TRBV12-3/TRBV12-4,CASSSPSGGPPNTEAFF
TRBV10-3,CAITSGQVGETQYF
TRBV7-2,CASSPTGNYRPQHF
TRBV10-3,CAITGTSGNTGELFF
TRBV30,CAWKGFASNYGYTF
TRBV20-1,CSARVWGVDQPQHF
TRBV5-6,CASGLAQGRRETQYF
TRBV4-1,CASSQDAGAWETQYF
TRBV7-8,CASSPWTGGSKETQYF
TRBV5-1,CASSLASATKQYF
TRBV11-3,CASSPGVGYTF
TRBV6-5,CASSNHGANVLTF
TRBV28,CASSFETGRVGAFF
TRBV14,CASSPHPPYEQYF
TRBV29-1,CSVALVGETQYF
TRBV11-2,CASSSLFHTDTQYF
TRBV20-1,CSAKQGGSNQPQHF
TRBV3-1,CASSQDWGSGNTGELFF
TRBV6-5,CASSHGLVKNTEAFF
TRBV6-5,CASSYRGRESETQYF
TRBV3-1,CASSHGNFVGETKYF
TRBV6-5,CASKQGGEQYF
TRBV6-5,CASTADREYYGYTF
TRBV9,CASSPRGAPHYEQYF
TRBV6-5,CASSYRQYTEAFF
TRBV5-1,CASSLAQGWGNTEAFF
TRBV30,CAWSVGGNQPQHF
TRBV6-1,CASSGRLAGGLNTGELFF
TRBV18,CASSPGRNTYGYTF
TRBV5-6,CASSWGDSNYGYTF
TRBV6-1,CASSQLGQGSRNTEAFF
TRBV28,CASSLPGSFTDEQYF
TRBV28,CASRWWGLSNQPQHF
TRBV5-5,CASSLNWLSSYEQYF
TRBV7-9,CASSQGQGIYGYTF
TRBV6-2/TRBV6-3,CASSYSKPTGELFF
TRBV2,CAGRSGGGQETQYF
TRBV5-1,CASSLSEGRNTEAFF
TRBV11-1,CASSIILRGAEDTKAFF
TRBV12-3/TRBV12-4,CASTRGERTGELFF
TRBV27,CASSHRGSGEQYF
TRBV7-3,CASSHPEVGDYGYTF
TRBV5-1,CASSPTSTSQETQYF
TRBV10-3,CATAEGSGTDTQYF
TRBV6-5,CASKLRLAGGYEQYF
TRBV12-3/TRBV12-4,CASSSRWTDTQYF
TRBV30,CAWTPGSGNTIYF
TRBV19,CAIRTGTNTGELFF
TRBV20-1,CSARVAGGWGQETQYF
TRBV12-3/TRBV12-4,CASSTLTGGSYEQYF
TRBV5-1,CASSLAFNGFQTHEQYF
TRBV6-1,CASSRDRPSGNTIYF
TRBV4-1,CASSLGTAESTGELFF